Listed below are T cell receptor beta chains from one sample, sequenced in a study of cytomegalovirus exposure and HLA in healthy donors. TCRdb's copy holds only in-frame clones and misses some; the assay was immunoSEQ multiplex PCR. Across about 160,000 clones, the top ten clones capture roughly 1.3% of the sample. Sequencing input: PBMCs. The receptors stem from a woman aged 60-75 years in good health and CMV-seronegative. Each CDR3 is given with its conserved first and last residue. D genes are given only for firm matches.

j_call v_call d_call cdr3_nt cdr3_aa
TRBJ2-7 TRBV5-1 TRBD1 TGCGCCAGCAGCACCGGACAGGGGTCTCTGACCTCCTACGAGCAGTACTTC CASSTGQGSLTSYEQYF
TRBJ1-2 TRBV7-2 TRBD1 TGTGCCAGCAGTTTTACCGGGACAGCTGGCTACACCTTC CASSFTGTAGYTF
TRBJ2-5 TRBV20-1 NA TGCAGTGCTAGTCTAGGGACCCAGTACTTC CSASLGTQYF
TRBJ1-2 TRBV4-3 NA TGCGCCAGCAGCCAAGAACCGGACAGCTATGGCTACACCTTC CASSQEPDSYGYTF
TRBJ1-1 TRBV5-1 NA TGCGCCAGCAGCTTGGCTGGGGGGGGAACGAACACTGAAGCTTTCTTT CASSLAGGGTNTEAFF
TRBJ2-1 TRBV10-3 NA TGTGCCATCAGTGGGAAGGGCGGGGAGAGCTCCTACAATGAGCAGTTCTTC CAISGKGGESSYNEQFF
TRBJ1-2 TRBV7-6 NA TGTGCCAGCAGCCCAGGTGGGCCAAACTATGGCTACACCTTC CASSPGGPNYGYTF
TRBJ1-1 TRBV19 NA TGTGCCAGTAGGCTCCGGAATCAAGGGCGGGGTGAAGCTTTCTTT CASRLRNQGRGEAFF
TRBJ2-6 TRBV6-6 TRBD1 TGTGCCAGCGGGGGGACAGGTCGCTCTGGGGCCAACGTCCTGACTTTC CASGGTGRSGANVLTF
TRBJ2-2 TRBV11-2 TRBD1 TGTGCCAGCAGCTCCCTTGGGACAGGGTCGAGCACCGGGGAGCTGTTTTTT CASSSLGTGSSTGELFF
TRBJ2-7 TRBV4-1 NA TGCGCCAGCAGCCAAGCCCACCAGGGGTACTACGAGCAGTACTTC CASSQAHQGYYEQYF
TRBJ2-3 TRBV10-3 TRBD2 TGTGCCATCAGTGTAGCGGGAATCGGCACAGATACGCAGTATTTT CAISVAGIGTDTQYF
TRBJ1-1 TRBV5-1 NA TGCGCCAGCAGCCCGCAGGGCTACACTGAAGCTTTCTTT CASSPQGYTEAFF
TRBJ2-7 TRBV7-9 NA TGTGCCAGCAGCTTAGGGCAGGGGCCCACCTACGAGCAGTACTTC CASSLGQGPTYEQYF
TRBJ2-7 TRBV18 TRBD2 TGTGCCAGCTCACCAAGAGTGAGCGGGAACTTGCTCGAGCAGTACTTT CASSPRVSGNLLEQYF
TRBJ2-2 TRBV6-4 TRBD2 TGTGCCAGCAGCCCGGGACTAGGCCTCGGGGAGCTGTTTTTT CASSPGLGLGELFF
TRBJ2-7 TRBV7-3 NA TGTGCCAGCAGCTTAAACCGGGTCTCAACCTACGAGCAGTACTTC CASSLNRVSTYEQYF
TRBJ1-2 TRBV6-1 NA TGTGCCAGCAGTGTATGGGCCAATGGCTACACCTTC CASSVWANGYTF
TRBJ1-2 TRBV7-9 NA TGTGCCAGCAGCTTGCGAAATTCTGGCTACACCTTC CASSLRNSGYTF
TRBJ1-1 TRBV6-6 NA TGTGCCAGCAGTCTACAGGCGATGCTTATGAACACTGAAGCTTTCTTT CASSLQAMLMNTEAFF
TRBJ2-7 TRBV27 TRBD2 TGTGCCAGCAGTCCCCTTAGGGAGCGGGAGGTCAACGAGCAGTACTTC CASSPLREREVNEQYF
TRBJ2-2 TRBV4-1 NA TGCGCCAGCAGCTCTCCTAAGGGGGAAAGGACCGGGGAGCTGTTTTTT CASSSPKGERTGELFF
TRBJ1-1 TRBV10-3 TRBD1 TGTGCCATCAGTGGGTGGCAGGGGGCATTTGAAGCTTTCTTT CAISGWQGAFEAFF
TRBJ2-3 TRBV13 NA TGTGCCAGCAGCCCGGGGATAGATACGCAGTATTTT CASSPGIDTQYF
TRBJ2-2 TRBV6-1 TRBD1 TGTGCCAGCACCCCCACACAGGGGGCGGGCGGGGAGCTGTTTTTT CASTPTQGAGGELFF
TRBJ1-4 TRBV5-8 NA TGTGCCAGCAGTCAGCACAGGAACCGAAATGAAAAACTGTTTTTT CASSQHRNRNEKLFF
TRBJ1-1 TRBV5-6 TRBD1 TGTGCCAGCAGCGGGACAGGGAATTACCCTGAAGCTTTCTTT CASSGTGNYPEAFF
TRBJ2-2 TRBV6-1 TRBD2 TGTGCCAGCGGGGAGGGGGGGGAGCTGTTTTTT CASGEGGELFF
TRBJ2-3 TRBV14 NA TGTGCCAGCAGATCGGGGCAGGGAGGAGAGTCGGCAGATACGCAGTATTTT CASRSGQGGESADTQYF
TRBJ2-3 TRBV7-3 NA TGTGCCAGCAGCTTATTTCACGGGGTTGAGGGCACAGATACGCAGTATTTT CASSLFHGVEGTDTQYF
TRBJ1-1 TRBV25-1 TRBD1 TGTGCCAGCAGTGATTTGAGGGGACAGGGGTCCCCTGAAGCTTTCTTT CASSDLRGQGSPEAFF
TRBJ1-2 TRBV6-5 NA TGTGCCAGCAGTTACTCGTCCAGGTCGGGGTATGGCTACACCTTC CASSYSSRSGYGYTF
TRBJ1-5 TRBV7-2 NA TGTGCCAGCAGCCCTCAGGGGCGGGTCAATCAGCCCCAGCATTTT CASSPQGRVNQPQHF
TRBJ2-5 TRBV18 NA TGTGCCAGCTCACCGGTGCCTAGCGAGGAGACCCAGTACTTC CASSPVPSEETQYF
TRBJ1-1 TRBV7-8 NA TGTGCCAGCAGCCCTTCTTTCGGCGGGGGGATCGGCACTGAAGCTTTCTTT CASSPSFGGGIGTEAFF
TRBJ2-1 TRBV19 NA TGTGCCAGCGCGGACAGGAGGGTACACAATGAGCAGTTCTTC CASADRRVHNEQFF
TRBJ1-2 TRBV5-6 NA TGTGCCAGCAGTCTTACAGGGACTGGCTACACCTTC CASSLTGTGYTF
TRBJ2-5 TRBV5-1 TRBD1 TGCGCCAGCACCCCTTCCAGGGGGGAGACCCAGTACTTC CASTPSRGETQYF
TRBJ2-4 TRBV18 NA TGTGCCAGCTCACGGAGGACAGATTTAGCCAAAAACATTCAGTACTTC CASSRRTDLAKNIQYF
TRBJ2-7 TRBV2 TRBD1 TGTGCCAGCAGCGATCCCGCAGGGGGACGTTACGAGCAGTACTTC CASSDPAGGRYEQYF
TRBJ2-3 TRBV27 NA TGTGCCAGCAGACTGCTACAGGGCAGCACAGATACGCAGTATTTT CASRLLQGSTDTQYF
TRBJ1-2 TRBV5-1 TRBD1 TGCGCCAGCAGCTGGGACAGCGCTAACTATGGCTACACCTTC CASSWDSANYGYTF